A single sample is the source of the 30 T cell receptor beta chains below, sequenced in a study of cytomegalovirus exposure and HLA in healthy donors. With 60 Vbeta and 13 Jbeta primers, the PCR was carried out. Sequencing was performed with immunoSEQ multiplex PCR; in TCRdb, only in-frame clones are kept and a portion is missing. This table holds around 180,000 clones, 60% to 85% found once. The source material was PBMCs. All receptors derive from a middle-aged woman in good health and CMV-seronegative.

This rearrangement joins TRBV5-4 to TRBJ1-1; tentative D call: TRBD1 (6 bases). The CDR3 consists of 14 residues. The V gene's germline CDR1 is SGHNT and CDR2 YYREEE (reference sequence). V gave up 3 bases and J gave up 5 bases, with 14 bases separating them. CDR3 nucleotides: TGTGCCAGCAGCTGGGAAGGGGGGGGGACTGAAGCTTTCTTT. Encoded protein: CASSWEGGGTEAFF.

The V and J genes are TRBV15 and TRBJ1-4; 9 bases agree with TRBD1. This CDR3 is 19 amino acids long. V gave up 1 base and J gave up 7 bases; unmatched junction bases: 16. Germline values: CDR1 LNHNV, CDR2 YYDKDF (reference sequence). CDR3 nucleotide sequence: TGTGCCACCAGCAGAGCCTCCCCGACAGGGGGGCTGCGGGGTGAAAAACTGTTTTTT. Translating it yields CATSRASPTGGLRGEKLFF.

V and J are TRBV6-1 and TRBJ2-1; 8 bases line up with TRBD2. The ends lost 3 bases at V and 3 bases at J; junction bases unmatched: 7. The CDR3 is 16 amino acids. Per germline, CDR1 MNHNS and CDR2 SASEGT. The CDR3 is CASSDFGLAGYNEQFF. CDR3 sequence (DNA): TGTGCCAGCAGTGATTTTGGGCTAGCGGGCTACAATGAGCAGTTCTTC.

The V and J genes are TRBV21-1 and TRBJ2-7; the tabulated D call, TRBD1, remains unverified against the DNA. TRBV21-1 is flagged as a pseudogene. The CDR3 has 14 residues. The CDR3, as DNA: TGTGCCAGCAGCATCTTGGACATCTCCTACGAGCAGTACGTC. This codes for CASSILDISYEQYV.

This chain connects TRBV6-6 to TRBJ2-5; perhaps TRBD2 as D (6 bases). The J call is uncertain, as TRBJ2-7 better fits the DNA end. This CDR3 has 15 residues. Germline loops: CDR1 MNHNY, CDR2 SVGAGI (reference sequence). CDR3 sequence: CASSYDTGLGDEQYF. Written as DNA, the CDR3 is TGTGCCAGCAGTTACGACACGGGACTGGGGGACGAGCAGTACTTC.

V is TRBV6-1 and J is TRBJ2-2, with TRBD1 as a possible D gene (6 bases). V dropped 10 bases and J dropped 1 base, with 13 bases sitting between them. Germline CDR1 reads MNHNS; CDR2 reads SASEGT. The CDR3 is made up of 14 amino acids. The CDR3 DNA sequence: TGTGCCACCTTAACAGGGAGGAACACCGGGGAGCTGTTTTTT. This encodes CATLTGRNTGELFF.

The J gene is TRBJ2-3, the V gene TRBV7-2; 10 bases line up with TRBD2. Germline trimming cut 1 base from V and 2 bases from J; bases unmatched to any gene: 9. CDR3 length: 18 residues. Germline V gives CDR1 SGHTA, CDR2 FQGNSA. The CDR3 protein is CASSLGTGAGGYTDTQYF. DNA of the CDR3: TGTGCCAGCAGCTTAGGGACAGGAGCGGGAGGGTACACAGATACGCAGTATTTT.

The V and J genes are TRBV6-1 and TRBJ2-3; TRBD2 is a possible D gene (6 bases). Germline loops: CDR1 MNHNS, CDR2 SASEGT. V dropped 8 bases and J dropped 2 bases, with 11 bases sitting between them. The CDR3 is made up of 13 amino acids. CDR3 loop: CASGRDFTDTQYF. CDR3 coding DNA: TGTGCCAGCGGACGGGACTTCACAGATACGCAGTATTTT.

The gene calls are TRBV30 and TRBJ1-2; D remains unclear. The germline V gene has CDR1 GTSNPN and CDR2 SVGIG (reference sequence). CDR3 length: 14 residues. The V end was cut by 3 bases, the J end by 8 bases, with 19 bases between. The chain's CDR3 is CAWRLTRSSVGYTF. The CDR3 nucleotides are TGTGCCTGGAGGTTGACGAGGAGTTCTGTCGGCTACACCTTC.

The chain links TRBV5-1 to TRBJ2-2, with a possible D match to TRBD2 (6 bases). The germline V gene encodes CDR1 SGHRS and CDR2 YFSETQ. There are 16 residues in the CDR3. V lost 3 bases and J 5 bases, leaving 17 bases between the germline ends. CDR3 nucleotides: TGCGCCAGCAGCTCGACGCCGGGGGTACCTACCGGGGAGCTGTTTTTT. Protein: CASSSTPGVPTGELFF. Full variable domain (remainder filled in from reference TRBV5-1 and TRBJ2-2): KAGVTQTPRYLIKTRGQQVTLSCSPISGHRSVSWYQQTPGQGLQFLFEYFSETQRNKGNFPGRFSGRQFSNSRSEMNVSTLELGDSALYLCASSSTPGVPTGELFFGEGSRLTVL.

This clone was seen a handful of times. V gene TRBV11-3 combines with J gene TRBJ2-6, with no clear D. Trimming stripped 8 bases from V and 0 bases from J, with 8 bases between. Germline CDR1 SGHNT, CDR2 YENEEA. The CDR3 has 14 amino acids. The CDR3 nucleotides are TGTGCCAGCGCGTTTAACTCTGGGGCCAACGTCCTGACTTTC. It codes for CASAFNSGANVLTF.

The chain uses TRBV27 and TRBJ2-5; TRBD2 aligns across 7 bases. The J call could be wrong; TRBJ2-7 is a better fit for the DNA end. The V gene's germline CDR1 is MNHEY and CDR2 SMNVEV (reference sequence). This CDR3 region has 15 residues. DNA for the CDR3: TGTGCCAGCAGTTATAGCGGGTTCGGCTCCTACGAGCAGTACTTC. Encoded protein: CASSYSGFGSYEQYF.

The chain has TRBV5-4 and TRBJ1-2; 9 positions agree with TRBD1. The CDR3 consists of 13 residues. The V gene's germline CDR1 is SGHNT and CDR2 YYREEE (reference sequence). J lost 5 bases, V lost 4 bases, and 3 bases had no gene match. In nucleotides, the CDR3 is TGTGCCAGCAGCCAGGACAGGGGATATGGCTACACCTTC. Protein sequence: CASSQDRGYGYTF.

The chain links TRBV19 to TRBJ2-1; 12 nucleotides align to TRBD2. J gave up 10 bases and V 7 bases, and 8 bases lay outside the gene matches. The CDR3 contains 14 residues. Germline loops: CDR1 LNHDA, CDR2 SQIVND (reference sequence). The CDR3 region has the DNA TGTGCCAGTAACCGACTAGCGGGAGAAAGCGAGCAGTTCTTC. Its protein product is CASNRLAGESEQFF.

This sequence joins TRBV6-5 and TRBJ2-4; perhaps TRBD1 as D (6 bases). Germline CDR1 and CDR2: MNHEY and SVGAGI. This CDR3 region has 16 residues. V was clipped by 4 bases and J by 0 bases, with 13 bases between them. CDR3 coding DNA: TGTGCCAGCAGTTCAACAGGGCAGGTAGCCAAAAACATTCAGTACTTC. Residues: CASSSTGQVAKNIQYF.

This clone came up a few times. The V and J genes are TRBV5-8 and TRBJ2-1; 13 bases map to TRBD2. The germline V gene encodes CDR1 SGHTS and CDR2 YDEGEE. The junction had 3 bases not matched to a gene; V was cut back by 3 bases and J by 6 bases. There are 15 residues in the CDR3. The CDR3 region is CASSSRTSGSNEQFF. CDR3 bases: TGTGCCAGCAGCTCTAGGACTAGCGGGAGCAATGAGCAGTTCTTC.

The J gene is TRBJ1-1, the V gene TRBV19, with 8 positions matching TRBD1. The J segment lost 4 bases and the V segment lost 5 bases, leaving 6 bases of the junction unmatched. This CDR3 spans 14 amino acids. Germline V gene lookup returns CDR1 LNHDA and CDR2 SQIVND (reference sequence). CDR3 sequence (DNA): TGTGCCAGTAGTTTACAGGGGGACACCACTGAAGCTTTCTTT. Translation: CASSLQGDTTEAFF.

V is TRBV2 and J is TRBJ2-7; TRBD1 matches at 10 bases. Germline V lookup: CDR1 SNHLY, CDR2 FYNNEI. The CDR3 length is 15 residues. The trim removed 8 bases at V and 6 bases at J, leaving 13 bases unmatched. The CDR3 DNA follows: TGTGCCAGCCTCGGGCCCGGACAGGGGGTGGGCGAGCAGTACTTC. This gives the protein CASLGPGQGVGEQYF.

The chain uses TRBV5-8 and TRBJ2-7, with D tentatively TRBD1 (5 bases). The germline gives CDR1 SGHTS, CDR2 YDEGEE. With 0 bases removed from V and 3 bases from J, the gap between germline ends came to 13 bases. This CDR3 contains 15 residues. The DNA for the CDR3 is TGTGCCAGCAGCTTGGGTCAGGGATTAAGCTACGAGCAGTACGTC. It translates to CASSLGQGLSYEQYV.

The chain carries TRBV11-3 and TRBJ2-3; 11 bases match TRBD2. This CDR3 is 16 amino acids long. The V and J ends lost 2 bases and 3 bases, in that order; junction bases with no gene match: 4. The V gene's germline CDR1 is SGHNT and CDR2 YENEEA. This chain's CDR3 is CASSLISSGRTDTQYF. The CDR3 coding sequence is TGTGCCAGCAGCTTAATTTCTAGCGGGAGGACAGATACGCAGTATTTT. Full variable domain (remainder filled in from reference TRBV11-3 and TRBJ2-3): EAGVVQSPRYKIIEKKQPVAFWCNPISGHNTLYWYLQNLGQGPELLIRYENEEAVDDSQLPKDRFSAERLKGVDSTLKIQPAELGDSAVYLCASSLISSGRTDTQYFGPGTRLTVL.

The rearrangement joins TRBV12-5 to TRBJ2-1; a possible D gene is TRBD2 (8 bases). Germline CDR1 is LGHNT and CDR2 is FRNRAP. The CDR3 is 16 residues long. V shed 5 bases and J shed 9 bases, with 23 bases lying between them. The DNA of the CDR3 is TGTGCTAGTGGTACCGGGGGGGACAGTCCAATCCGTGAGCAGTTCTTC. It translates to CASGTGGDSPIREQFF.

The rearrangement links TRBV29-1 to TRBJ2-3; TRBD1 aligns across 7 bases. CDR1 is SQVTM and CDR2 is ANQGSEA in the germline V gene. V shed 7 bases and J 5 bases; nucleotides not matched to a gene: 3. The CDR3 is made up of 11 amino acids. The CDR3 sequence: CSAGTVDTQYF. The CDR3, as DNA: TGCAGCGCCGGGACAGTAGATACGCAGTATTTT.

The chain employs TRBV11-2 and TRBJ2-1; D unresolved. This CDR3 is built from 15 residues. CDR1 and CDR2 (germline): SGHAT, FQNNGV. V lost 1 base, J lost 3 bases, and 10 bases lay in between. CDR3: CASSLVAGYYNEQFF. The CDR3 DNA reads TGTGCCAGCAGCTTAGTGGCCGGGTACTACAATGAGCAGTTCTTC.

This clone was observed a handful of times. The gene calls are TRBV7-2 and TRBJ2-3, with no clear D. V was shortened by 3 bases and J by 0 bases, with 13 bases between the two germline ends. Germline loops: CDR1 SGHTA, CDR2 FQGNSA. The CDR3 totals 16 residues. This CDR3 is CASSFLSPPSTDTQYF. The CDR3 bases are TGTGCCAGCAGCTTTCTATCCCCCCCCAGCACAGATACGCAGTATTTT.

This chain connects TRBV7-2 to TRBJ1-2; possible D gene TRBD1, 5 bases. The CDR3 length is 13 residues. V lost 7 bases to trimming and J lost 5 bases, with 14 bases between them. Germline V gene data show CDR1 as SGHTA and CDR2 as FQGNSA. The CDR3 is CASTPSGVYGYTF. DNA for the CDR3: TGTGCCAGCACCCCCTCGGGGGTGTATGGCTACACCTTC.

J is TRBJ2-1 and V is TRBV27; possible D gene TRBD2, 6 bases. CDR3 length: 17 amino acids. Germline V gene lookup returns CDR1 MNHEY and CDR2 SMNVEV (reference sequence). V lost 7 bases to trimming and J lost 8 bases, with 27 bases between them. The DNA for the CDR3 is TGTGCCAGCACCCAAGGTCTAGCGCCCACACAGCAATATGAGCAGTTCTTC. This gives the protein CASTQGLAPTQQYEQFF.

The J gene is TRBJ2-1, the V gene TRBV29-1; D is perhaps TRBD1 (6 bases). V shed 4 bases and J shed 6 bases, with 7 bases lying between them. The CDR3 extends over 11 amino acids. Germline values: CDR1 SQVTM, CDR2 ANQGSEA. The CDR3 loop reads CSVGGGNEQFF. DNA for the CDR3: TGCAGCGTTGGAGGGGGCAATGAGCAGTTCTTC.

A single count supports this clone. The genes are TRBV7-8 and TRBJ1-1; D might be TRBD1 (6 bases). V was pared by 5 bases and J by 3 bases, with 10 bases between. The CDR3 spans 13 residues. CDR1 is SGHVS, CDR2 FQNEAQ, per germline. The CDR3 protein is CASSPQGDTEAFF. CDR3 DNA: TGTGCCAGCAGCCCACAGGGAGACACTGAAGCTTTCTTT.

This clone was picked up one time. The chain joins TRBV30 to TRBJ2-1, with no clear D. Germline CDR1 is GTSNPN and CDR2 is SVGIG (reference sequence). Trimming left V 2 bases short and J 12 bases short, with 11 bases between. The CDR3 runs 11 residues. The CDR3 region is CAWSFGLGQFF. DNA of the CDR3: TGTGCCTGGAGTTTTGGGCTGGGGCAGTTCTTC.

The J gene is TRBJ2-5, the V gene TRBV19; TRBD1 matches at 8 bases. Germline lookup yields CDR1 LNHDA and CDR2 SQIVND (reference sequence). The V gene end was trimmed by 4 bases and the J gene end by 7 bases; junction bases not matched to a gene: 5. The CDR3 loop spans 13 amino acids. The CDR3 sequence is CASSNGQGGTQYF. The DNA of the CDR3 is TGTGCCAGTAGTAACGGACAGGGAGGGACCCAGTACTTC.